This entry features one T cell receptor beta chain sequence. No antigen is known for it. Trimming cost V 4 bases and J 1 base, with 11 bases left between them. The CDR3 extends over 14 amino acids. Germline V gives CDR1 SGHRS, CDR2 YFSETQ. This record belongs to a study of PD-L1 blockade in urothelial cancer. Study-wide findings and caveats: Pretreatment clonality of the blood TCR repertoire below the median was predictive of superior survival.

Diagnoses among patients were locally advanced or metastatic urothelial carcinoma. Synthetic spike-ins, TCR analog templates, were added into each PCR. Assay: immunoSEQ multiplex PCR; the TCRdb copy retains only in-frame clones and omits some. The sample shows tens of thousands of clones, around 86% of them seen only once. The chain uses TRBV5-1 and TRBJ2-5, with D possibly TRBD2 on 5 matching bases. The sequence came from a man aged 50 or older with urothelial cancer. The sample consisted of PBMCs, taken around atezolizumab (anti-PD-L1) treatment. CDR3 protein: CASSPPGIQETQYF. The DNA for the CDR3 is TGCGCCAGCAGCCCGCCCGGGATCCAAGAGACCCAGTACTTC.